The 27 T cell receptor beta chains reported below all come from one sample, sequenced in a study of blood T cells in healthy people across ages. The use of a sample-barcoded 5' primer and a J-beta primer mix characterized a second PCR of roughly 7 to 11 cycles. From the 5' RACE reads, TCRdb called clonotypes with MiXCR, one entry per CDR3 protein. The table has 1.5 million to 2 million distinct CDR3 sequences, approximately 40% seen once. The sample consisted of blood. These receptors were obtained from a human donor in good health.

The V call is TRBV4-2, the J call TRBJ1-1, with D possibly matching TRBD1 (6 bases). Trimming took 5 bases from V and 5 from J, leaving 21 bases between them. The length of the CDR3 is 16 residues. Germline V lookup: CDR1 LGHNA, CDR2 YNFKEQ. The chain's CDR3 is CASSERGRPVGTEAFF. The DNA of the CDR3 is TGTGCCAGCAGCGAACGGGGGCGCCCAGTGGGGACTGAAGCTTTCTTT.

The chain joins TRBV20-1 to TRBJ2-1, with 8 bases lining up with TRBD2. V dropped 0 bases and J dropped 13; count of bases not matched to a gene: 17. The CDR3 is 16 residues long. Germline V CDR1 and CDR2: DFQATT, SNEGSKA (reference sequence). The CDR3 coding sequence is TGCAGTGCTAGAGATCCGTGGCGGGGGGTCCCGCTTGGACAGTTCTTC. The encoded protein is CSARDPWRGVPLGQFF.

This clonotype was found once. Sequence at one end of the junction differs from germline and may be a read error. This chain uses TRBV7-9 with TRBJ1-2, with 7 bases identical to TRBD1. The CDR3 covers 15 residues. The V gene's germline CDR1 is SEHNR and CDR2 FQNEAQ (reference sequence). The CDR3 DNA reads TGTGGCAGCAGCCAGACAATGACAGGGAACTATGGCTACACCTTC. Translation: CGSSQTMTGNYGYTF. The variable domain in full, with the rest retrieved from reference TRBV7-9 and TRBJ1-2, is DTGVSQNPRHKITKRGQNVTFRCDPISEHNRLYWYRQTLGQGPEFLTYFQNEAQLEKSRLLSDRFSAERPKGSFSTLEIQRTEQGDSAMYLCGSSQTMTGNYGYTFGSGTRLTVV.

The rearrangement links TRBV7-2 to TRBJ2-1, with D perhaps TRBD1 (6 bases). Looked up from germline, CDR1 is SGHTA and CDR2 is FQGNSA. Trimming took off 3 bases at V and 4 bases at J, with 13 bases between the two ends. The CDR3 is 15 residues long. CDR3 loop: CASSFGTPVYNEQFF. The CDR3 DNA sequence: TGTGCCAGCAGCTTCGGGACACCCGTTTACAATGAGCAGTTCTTC. The full variable domain, completed using reference TRBV7-2 and TRBJ2-1, is GAGVSQSPSNKVTEKGKDVELRCDPISGHTALYWYRQSLGQGLEFLIYFQGNSAPDKSGLPSDRFSAERTGGSVSTLTIQRTQQEDSAVYLCASSFGTPVYNEQFFGPGTRLTVL.

The chain links TRBV6-6 to TRBJ2-5; 9 bases are a match to TRBD2. J was trimmed by 2 bases and V by 7 bases; bases with no gene match: 8. The CDR3 contains 15 residues. From germline, CDR1 is MNHNY and CDR2 SVGAGI (reference sequence). The CDR3 reads CASTAPRGGQETQYF. In nucleotides, the CDR3 is TGTGCCAGCACCGCCCCGCGGGGGGGGCAAGAGACCCAGTACTTC.

CDR3 in DNA: TGCGCCAGCAGACCACCGGACAGGGCCACATATGGCTACACCTTC. It codes for CASRPPDRATYGYTF. The rearrangement links TRBV5-1 to TRBJ1-2; 8 positions match TRBD1. The ends lost 5 bases at V and 5 bases at J; junction bases unmatched: 11. The germline gives CDR1 SGHRS, CDR2 YFSETQ. The CDR3 is 15 amino acids.

This clonotype was detected only a few times. The rearrangement uses TRBV20-1 and TRBJ2-1, with D possibly being TRBD2 (5 bases). V lost 4 bases and J lost 3, with 16 bases in between. CDR3 length equals 15 residues. Germline CDR1 and CDR2: DFQATT and SNEGSKA (reference sequence). The CDR3 nucleotides are TGCAGTGCTATTTGGGGTGGGAGCGACTACAATGAGCAGTTCTTC. It yields the protein CSAIWGGSDYNEQFF.

The gene calls are TRBV7-2 and TRBJ2-7; 11 nucleotides agree with TRBD2. Germline assignment: CDR1 SGHTA and CDR2 FQGNSA. The V segment lost 4 bases and the J segment 3 bases; nucleotides outside the gene matches: 5. The CDR3 loop spans 15 amino acids. The CDR3 coding sequence is TGTGCCAGCAGCTACACTAGCGGGGGCCACTACGAGCAGTACTTC. Its protein product is CASSYTSGGHYEQYF.

This clonotype has a handful of counts. V gene TRBV4-1 combines with J gene TRBJ2-3, with 14 bases that match TRBD2. Germline CDR1 and CDR2: MGHRA and YSYEKL. Trimming took 4 bases from V and 5 from J; bases not matched to a gene: 5. This CDR3 comprises 16 residues. The CDR3 loop reads CASSRGLAGDLDTQYF. The CDR3 DNA is TGCGCCAGCAGCCGGGGACTAGCGGGGGACCTAGATACGCAGTATTTT.

This clonotype has just a few counts. The rearrangement uses TRBV7-2 and TRBJ2-5, with a tentative D call TRBD1 (6 bases). This CDR3 has 15 amino acids. Germline V gene data show CDR1 as SGHTA and CDR2 as FQGNSA. V was pared by 3 bases and J by 5 bases, with 16 bases between. DNA for the CDR3: TGTGCCAGCAGCTTCGGGCAGGGGCATACGGAGACCCAGTACTTC. It codes for CASSFGQGHTETQYF.

The gene calls are TRBV2 and TRBJ1-2; no definite D call. There are 12 residues in the CDR3. Between the trimmed V and J ends, which lost 4 bases and 2 bases, there was a span of 5 bases. Germline V gene lookup returns CDR1 SNHLY and CDR2 FYNNEI. CDR3 loop: CASSGLNYGYTF. For the CDR3, the DNA is TGTGCCAGCAGTGGATTGAACTATGGCTACACCTTC.

This chain connects TRBV5-1 to TRBJ2-5; TRBD1 agrees at 7 bases. Germline V lookup: CDR1 SGHRS, CDR2 YFSETQ. V trimming: 4 bases; J trimming: 2 bases; junction bases outside the gene matches: 8. CDR3 length: 15 residues. CDR3 protein: CASSLGTDYQETQYF. As DNA, the CDR3 is TGCGCCAGCAGCCTCGGGACAGACTATCAAGAGACCCAGTACTTC.

This clonotype was observed a handful of times. The chain carries TRBV6-2 or TRBV6-3 and TRBJ1-5; D is uncertain. The CDR3 has 14 residues. CDR1 MNHEY and CDR2 SVGEGT come from the germline V gene. Trimming left V 2 bases short and J 9 bases short, with 14 bases between. The chain's CDR3 is CASSYKQQLWPQHF. The CDR3 DNA reads as TGTGCCAGCAGTTACAAACAGCAACTTTGGCCCCAGCATTTT.

The chain recombines TRBV6-5 with TRBJ2-7; D is ambiguous. Trimming took off 5 bases at V and 2 bases at J, with 16 bases between the two ends. The CDR3 spans 15 residues. In germline, CDR1 is MNHEY, CDR2 SVGAGI. The CDR3 is CASSHTPGFPYEQYF. CDR3 nucleotides: TGTGCCAGCAGTCACACCCCCGGGTTCCCCTACGAGCAGTACTTC.

This clonotype has a count of ten or more. This sequence joins TRBV10-3 and TRBJ2-1, with D possibly matching TRBD1 (5 bases). V lost 4 bases to trimming and J lost 4 bases, with 11 bases between them. Germline loops: CDR1 ENHRY, CDR2 SYGVKD. This CDR3 is 14 amino acids long. The CDR3 nucleotides are TGTGCCATCAGTGGTACACAGGTTTACAATGAGCAGTTCTTC. Protein product: CAISGTQVYNEQFF.

The V call is TRBV13, the J call TRBJ2-1; D call uncertain. The CDR3 length is 12 residues. The germline V and J ends were trimmed by 3 bases and 8 bases, with 8 bases remaining between them. Per germline, CDR1 PRHDT and CDR2 FYEKMQ (reference sequence). Here the CDR3 reads CASSLWSDEQFF. The CDR3 nucleotides read TGTGCCAGCAGCTTGTGGTCAGATGAGCAGTTCTTC. Combining the CDR3 with reference TRBV13 and TRBJ2-1 gives the whole variable domain AAGVIQSPRHLIKEKRETATLKCYPIPRHDTVYWYQQGPGQDPQFLISFYEKMQSDKGSIPDRFSAQQFSDYHSELNMSSLELGDSALYFCASSLWSDEQFFGPGTRLTVL.

This sequence joins TRBV10-3 and TRBJ2-1; 11 bases line up with TRBD2. Unmatched junction bases numbered 8, after V lost 2 bases and J lost 5 bases. Germline CDR1 ENHRY, CDR2 SYGVKD. CDR3 length: 17 amino acids. In nucleotides, the CDR3 is TGTGCCATCAGTGAGCCTGTTAGCGGGGGGGCCAACAATGAGCAGTTCTTC. It encodes CAISEPVSGGANNEQFF.

The rearrangement uses TRBV29-1 and TRBJ2-1, with D perhaps matching TRBD1 (6 bases). The CDR3 runs to 13 residues. Deletions cut 6 bases from V and 4 bases from J, with 13 bases between. The V gene's germline CDR1 is SQVTM and CDR2 ANQGSEA. CDR3 amino acids: CSVPGVGYNEQFF. As DNA, the CDR3 is TGCAGCGTGCCAGGGGTGGGATACAATGAGCAGTTCTTC.

The V and J genes are TRBV20-1 and TRBJ1-1; 9 nucleotides line up with TRBD1. Germline V gives CDR1 DFQATT, CDR2 SNEGSKA (reference sequence). V dropped 5 bases and J dropped 3; count of bases not matched to a gene: 13. The CDR3 loop spans 16 amino acids. CDR3 sequence: CSAPLWDRVGDTEAFF. The CDR3 DNA sequence: TGCAGTGCTCCCTTATGGGACAGGGTAGGGGACACTGAAGCTTTCTTT.

The V call is TRBV29-1, the J call TRBJ2-1; D remains unclear. The CDR3 extends over 13 amino acids. Germline V gives CDR1 SQVTM, CDR2 ANQGSEA. The germline V and J ends were trimmed by 6 bases and 10 bases, with 19 bases remaining between them. CDR3: CSVLWKSGLEQFF. The CDR3 DNA follows: TGCAGCGTGTTATGGAAATCGGGTTTAGAGCAGTTCTTC.

The rearrangement uses TRBV15 and TRBJ1-2; D gene unclear. This CDR3 contains 12 residues. Trimming took 0 bases from V and 9 from J, leaving 8 bases between them. Germline CDR1 LNHNV, CDR2 YYDKDF (reference sequence). The CDR3 sequence: CATSRDSSRYTF. The CDR3 DNA follows: TGTGCCACCAGCAGAGACTCCTCGCGCTACACCTTC.

This clonotype was observed at least ten times. The V call is TRBV12-3 or TRBV12-4, the J call TRBJ2-7; D may be TRBD2 (5 bases). This CDR3 is 11 amino acids long. Trimming cost V 6 bases and J 6 bases, with 9 bases left between them. Here the CDR3 reads CASSSEGEQYF. In DNA form, the CDR3 reads TGTGCCAGCAGCTCAGAGGGCGAGCAGTACTTC.

CDR3 protein: CASSHQHYEQYF. DNA of the CDR3: TGTGCCAGCAGCCACCAACACTACGAGCAGTACTTC. The rearrangement uses TRBV3-1 and TRBJ2-7; D uncertain. CDR1 LGHDT and CDR2 YNNKEL come from the germline V gene (reference sequence). CDR3 length: 12 residues. V lost 3 bases and J 3 bases, leaving 6 bases between the germline ends.

This clonotype showed up just once. V gene TRBV7-8 combines with J gene TRBJ1-4; a weak D match, TRBD1 (5 bases). The ends were cut back, 4 bases at V and 7 bases at J, with 22 bases in the middle. The germline V gene encodes CDR1 SGHVS and CDR2 FQNEAQ. The CDR3 contains 17 residues. The CDR3 sequence is CASSSGGRIGAGEKLFF. Written as DNA, the CDR3 is TGTGCCAGCAGCTCTGGTGGACGGATAGGGGCAGGTGAAAAACTGTTTTTT.

The chain employs TRBV15 and TRBJ2-3, with D unclear. The CDR3 totals 13 residues. V was pared by 0 bases and J by 2 bases, with 3 bases between. The germline CDR1 and CDR2 sequences are LNHNV and YYDKDF (reference sequence). The CDR3 DNA is TGTGCCACCAGCAGAGATACCACAGATACGCAGTATTTT. Its translation is CATSRDTTDTQYF.

There are a few counts of this clonotype. The chain joins TRBV12-3 or TRBV12-4 to TRBJ2-1; D remains ambiguous. The CDR3 has 11 amino acids. V gave up 3 bases and J gave up 9 bases, with 6 bases separating them. Here the CDR3 reads CASSFLGEQFF. The DNA of the CDR3 is TGTGCCAGCAGTTTCCTGGGTGAGCAGTTCTTC.

The V call is TRBV7-9, the J call TRBJ2-5, with D unclear. Germline CDR1 SEHNR, CDR2 FQNEAQ (reference sequence). V was shortened by 0 bases and J by 1 base, with 9 bases between the two germline ends. The CDR3 spans 15 residues. The CDR3 sequence: CASSLAGPTQETQYF. In DNA, the CDR3 is TGTGCCAGCAGCTTAGCCGGGCCCACCCAAGAGACCCAGTACTTC.